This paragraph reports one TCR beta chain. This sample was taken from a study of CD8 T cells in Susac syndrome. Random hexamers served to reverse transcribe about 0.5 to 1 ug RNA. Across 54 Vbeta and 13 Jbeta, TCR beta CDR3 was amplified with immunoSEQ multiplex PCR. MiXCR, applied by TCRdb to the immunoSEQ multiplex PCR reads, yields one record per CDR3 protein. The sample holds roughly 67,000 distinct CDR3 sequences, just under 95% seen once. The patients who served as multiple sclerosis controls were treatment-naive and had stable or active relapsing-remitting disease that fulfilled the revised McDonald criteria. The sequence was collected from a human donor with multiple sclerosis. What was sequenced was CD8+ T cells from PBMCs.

The CDR3 protein is CASSYSGTRNSPLHF. In DNA form, the CDR3 reads TGTGCCAGCAGTTATTCCGGGACGAGAAATTCACCCCTCCACTTT. This chain links TRBV6-2 or TRBV6-3 with TRBJ1-6; tentative D call: TRBD1 (5 bases). Germline V gene sequence: CDR1 MNHEY, CDR2 SVGEGT. The CDR3 is 15 residues long. The V and J ends lost 3 bases and 7 bases respectively, with 13 bases between them.